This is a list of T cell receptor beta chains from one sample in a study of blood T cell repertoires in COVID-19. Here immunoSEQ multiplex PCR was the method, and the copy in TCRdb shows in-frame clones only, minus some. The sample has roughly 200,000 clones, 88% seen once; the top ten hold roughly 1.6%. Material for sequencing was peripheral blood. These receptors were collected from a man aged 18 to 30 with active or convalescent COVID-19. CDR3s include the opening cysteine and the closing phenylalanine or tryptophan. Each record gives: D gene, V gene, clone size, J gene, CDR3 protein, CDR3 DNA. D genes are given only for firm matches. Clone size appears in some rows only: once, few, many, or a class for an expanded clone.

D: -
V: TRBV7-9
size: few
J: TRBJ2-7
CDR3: CASSQGQGSLGHEQYF
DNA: TGTGCCAGCAGCCAGGGTCAGGGCTCACTGGGGCACGAGCAGTACTTC

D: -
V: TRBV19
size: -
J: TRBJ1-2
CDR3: CASSIQGDGYTF
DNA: TGTGCCAGTAGTATACAGGGTGATGGCTACACCTTC

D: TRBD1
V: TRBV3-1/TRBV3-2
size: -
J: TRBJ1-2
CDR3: CASSRTGSSGYTF
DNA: TGTGCCAGCAGCCGGACAGGGTCAAGTGGCTACACCTTC

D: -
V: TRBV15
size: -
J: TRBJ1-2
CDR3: CATSRDQVANYGYTF
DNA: TGTGCCACCAGCAGAGATCAAGTAGCCAACTATGGCTACACCTTC

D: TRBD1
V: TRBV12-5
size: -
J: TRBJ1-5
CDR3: CASGGMTGRNQPQHF
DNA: TGTGCTAGTGGTGGGATGACAGGGCGCAATCAGCCCCAGCATTTT

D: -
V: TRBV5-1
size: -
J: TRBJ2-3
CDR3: CASSLATAESTDTQYF
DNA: TGCGCCAGCAGCTTGGCGACAGCCGAAAGCACAGATACGCAGTATTTT

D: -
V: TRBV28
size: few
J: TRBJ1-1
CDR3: CASSRRDFTEAFF
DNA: TGTGCCAGCAGTCGACGGGACTTCACTGAAGCTTTCTTT

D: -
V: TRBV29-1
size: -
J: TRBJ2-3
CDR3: CSVDWQGSDTQYF
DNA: TGCAGCGTTGATTGGCAGGGCTCAGATACGCAGTATTTT

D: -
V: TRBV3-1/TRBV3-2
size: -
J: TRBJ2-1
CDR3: CASSQVEGNEQFF
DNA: TGTGCCAGCAGCCAAGTCGAGGGAAATGAGCAGTTCTTC

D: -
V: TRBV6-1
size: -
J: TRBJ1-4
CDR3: CASSEGAGLNEKLFF
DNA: TGTGCCAGCAGTGAAGGGGCAGGCCTTAATGAAAAACTGTTTTTT

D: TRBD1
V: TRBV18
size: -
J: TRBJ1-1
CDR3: CASSPRVAGTVMNTEAFF
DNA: TGTGCCAGCTCACCACGGGTCGCAGGGACAGTTATGAACACTGAAGCTTTCTTT

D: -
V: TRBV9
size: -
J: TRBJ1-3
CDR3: CASSVSDSSGNTIYF
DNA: TGTGCCAGCAGCGTATCGGACAGCTCTGGAAACACCATATATTTT

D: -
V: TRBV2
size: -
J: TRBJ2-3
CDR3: CASSWLVGTDTQYF
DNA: TGTGCCAGCAGTTGGCTAGTGGGCACAGATACGCAGTATTTT

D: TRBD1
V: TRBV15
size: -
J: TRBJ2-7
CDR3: CATSRADRGRLSYEQYF
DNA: TGTGCCACCAGCAGAGCGGACAGGGGGCGGTTGTCCTACGAGCAGTACTTC

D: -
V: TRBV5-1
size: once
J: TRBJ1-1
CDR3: CASKLENTEAFF
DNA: TGCGCCAGCAAGCTAGAGAACACTGAAGCTTTCTTT

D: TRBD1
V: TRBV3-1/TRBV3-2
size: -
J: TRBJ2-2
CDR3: CASGTGLNTGELFF
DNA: TGTGCCAGCGGGACAGGGTTAAACACCGGGGAGCTGTTTTTT

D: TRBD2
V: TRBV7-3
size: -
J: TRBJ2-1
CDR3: CASSPSGRSYNEQFF
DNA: TGTGCCAGCAGCCCTAGCGGGAGGTCCTACAATGAGCAGTTCTTC

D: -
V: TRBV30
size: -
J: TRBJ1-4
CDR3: CAWTLGWSGDEKLFF
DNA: TGTGCCTGGACACTGGGTTGGTCGGGGGATGAAAAACTGTTTTTT

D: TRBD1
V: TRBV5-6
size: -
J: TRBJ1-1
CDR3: CASSPSGGQGNTEAFF
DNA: TGTGCCAGCAGCCCATCAGGGGGACAGGGGAACACTGAAGCTTTCTTT

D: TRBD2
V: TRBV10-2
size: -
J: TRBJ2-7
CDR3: CASSVRLAGYEQYF
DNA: TGCGCCAGCAGTGTGAGACTAGCGGGGTACGAGCAGTACTTC

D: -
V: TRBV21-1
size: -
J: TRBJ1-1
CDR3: CASNVRGATVEAFF
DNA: TGTGCCAGCAACGTCAGGGGCGCAACTGTTGAAGCTTTCTTT

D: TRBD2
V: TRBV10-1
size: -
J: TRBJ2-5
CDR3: CASSESAGGEETQYF
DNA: TGCGCCAGCAGTGAGTCAGCGGGGGGCGAAGAGACCCAGTACTTC

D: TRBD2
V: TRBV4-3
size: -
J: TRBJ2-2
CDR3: CASSPGAAGENTGELFF
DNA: TGCGCCAGCAGCCCAGGAGCCGCGGGAGAGAACACCGGGGAGCTGTTTTTT

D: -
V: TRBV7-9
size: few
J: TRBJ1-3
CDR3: CASSLRGVDSSSGNTIYF
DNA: TGTGCCAGCAGCTTACGGGGGGTAGACAGTTCCTCTGGAAACACCATATATTTT

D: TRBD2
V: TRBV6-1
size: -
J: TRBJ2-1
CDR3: CASSEFRSGAYNEQFF
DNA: TGTGCCAGCAGTGAATTTCGTAGCGGGGCCTACAATGAGCAGTTCTTC

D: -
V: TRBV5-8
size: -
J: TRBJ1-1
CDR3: CASSLANTEAFF
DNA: TGTGCCAGCAGCTTAGCTAACACTGAAGCTTTCTTT

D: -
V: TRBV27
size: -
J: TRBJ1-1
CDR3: CASSSGIFTEAFF
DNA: TGTGCCAGCAGTTCAGGGATTTTCACTGAAGCTTTCTTT

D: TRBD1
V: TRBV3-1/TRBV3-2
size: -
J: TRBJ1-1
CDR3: CASSQPGQHEAFF
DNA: TGTGCCAGCAGCCAACCGGGACAGCATGAAGCTTTCTTT

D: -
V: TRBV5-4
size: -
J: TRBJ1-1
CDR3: CASSLIDNHEAFF
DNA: TGTGCCAGCAGCCTTATCGACAACCATGAAGCTTTCTTT

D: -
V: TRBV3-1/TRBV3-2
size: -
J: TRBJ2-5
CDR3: CASSQDPDSKEAQYF
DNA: TGTGCCAGCAGCCAAGATCCGGACAGCAAAGAGGCCCAGTACTTC

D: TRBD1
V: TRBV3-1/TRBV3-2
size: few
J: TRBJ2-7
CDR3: CASSIGQGRGSYEQYF
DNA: TGTGCCAGCAGCATAGGACAGGGAAGAGGTTCCTACGAGCAGTACTTC

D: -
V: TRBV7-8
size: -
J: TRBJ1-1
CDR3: CASSPKIAANTEAFF
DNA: TGTGCCAGCAGCCCCAAAATCGCGGCGAACACTGAAGCTTTCTTT

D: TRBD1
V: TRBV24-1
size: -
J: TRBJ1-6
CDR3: CANDRVYNSPLHF
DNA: TGTGCCAACGACAGGGTCTATAATTCACCCCTCCACTTT

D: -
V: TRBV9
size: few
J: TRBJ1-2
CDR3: CASSVARNYGYTF
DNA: TGTGCCAGCAGCGTAGCTCGGAACTATGGCTACACCTTC

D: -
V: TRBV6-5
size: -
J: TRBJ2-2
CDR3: CASGALDNTGELFF
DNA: TGTGCCAGCGGCGCACTAGATAATACCGGGGAGCTGTTTTTT

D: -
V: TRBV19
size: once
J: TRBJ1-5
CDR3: CASNSEGGQPQHF
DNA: TGTGCCAGTAATTCTGAGGGAGGTCAGCCCCAGCATTTT

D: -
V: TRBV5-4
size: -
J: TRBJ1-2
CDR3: CASSREDPVYGYTF
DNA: TGTGCCAGCTCCAGGGAGGACCCGGTGTATGGCTACACCTTC